Listed here are 30 T cell receptor beta chains from one sample, sequenced in a study of T cells in Graves' hyperthyroidism and ophthalmopathy. TCR beta CDR3 regions were amplified from RNA transcripts. HTBI primers were the set used in a first-round RT-PCR of the TCR CDR3. TCRdb called the multiplex PCR reads again in MiXCR, with one record for every CDR3 protein. The sample shows approximately 430,000 distinct CDR3 sequences, about 15% of them seen only once. Sequenced input: blood. Receptors originate from a woman under 30 with Graves' hyperthyroidism.

This clonotype was counted at least ten times. The gene calls are TRBV2 and TRBJ2-3; D is unclear. The CDR3 sequence is 13 residues long. Trimming removed 7 bases from V and 2 bases from J, with 10 bases in between. CDR1 is SNHLY, CDR2 FYNNEI, per germline. CDR3 DNA: TGTGCCAGCAATAGAGAGAACACAGATACGCAGTATTTT. It translates to CASNRENTDTQYF. The whole variable domain, remainder taken from reference TRBV2 and TRBJ2-3, is EPEVTQTPSHQVTQMGQEVILRCVPISNHLYFYWYRQILGQKVEFLVSFYNNEISEKSEIFDDQFSVERPDGSNFTLKIRSTKLEDSAMYFCASNRENTDTQYFGPGTRLTVL.

This clonotype was seen repeatedly, ten times or more. The rearrangement joins TRBV2 to TRBJ2-4; the D gene is possibly TRBD1 (6 bases). V dropped 4 bases and J dropped 1 base, with 8 bases sitting between them. The germline V gene has CDR1 SNHLY and CDR2 FYNNEI. The CDR3 sequence is 14 residues long. The CDR3 spells CASSGTAAKNIQYF. In DNA, the CDR3 is TGTGCCAGCAGTGGGACAGCTGCCAAAAACATTCAGTACTTC.

This clonotype was seen a handful of times. This chain joins TRBV6-1 and TRBJ1-5, with TRBD1 matching over 8 bases. Per germline, CDR1 MNHNS and CDR2 SASEGT. V dropped 1 base and J dropped 1; count of bases not matched to a gene: 9. The length of the CDR3 is 18 residues. This CDR3 reads CASSEGAGGIGSNQPQHF. The CDR3 DNA is TGTGCCAGCAGTGAAGGGGCAGGGGGCATTGGAAGCAATCAGCCCCAGCATTTT.

This clonotype turned up a few times. The rearrangement links TRBV3-1 to TRBJ1-6, with 10 positions matching TRBD1. The germline V gene encodes CDR1 LGHDT and CDR2 YNNKEL (reference sequence). The CDR3 is 16 residues long. V was pared by 7 bases and J by 1 base, with 4 bases of the junction left unmatched. The CDR3 coding sequence is TGTGCCAGCACGATGGACAGGGGGTCCTATAATTCACCCCTCCACTTT. Its translation is CASTMDRGSYNSPLHF.

The genes are TRBV18 and TRBJ2-2; TRBD1 aligns across 9 bases. The V segment lost 4 bases and the J segment 0 bases; nucleotides outside the gene matches: 6. CDR3 size: 17 residues. Germline values: CDR1 KGHSH, CDR2 LQKENI. CDR3 bases: TGTGCCAGCTCACTAAAAGGGACAGGGACGAACACCGGGGAGCTGTTTTTT. It encodes CASSLKGTGTNTGELFF.

This clonotype was detected ten times or more. The rearrangement links TRBV20-1 to TRBJ1-1; TRBD1 might be the D (6 bases). This CDR3 spans 14 amino acids. Trimming removed 3 bases from V and 1 base from J, with 12 bases in between. The germline gives CDR1 DFQATT, CDR2 SNEGSKA (reference sequence). CDR3 amino acids: CSARGGGENTEAFF. The CDR3 DNA is TGCAGTGCTAGGGGGGGCGGGGAGAACACTGAAGCTTTCTTT.

This clonotype was seen ten or more times. The V call is TRBV29-1, the J call TRBJ1-2, with D maybe TRBD1 (6 bases). This CDR3 spans 13 amino acids. Germline CDR1 SQVTM, CDR2 ANQGSEA. Trimming stripped 0 bases from V and 8 bases from J, with 13 bases between. CDR3 bases: TGCAGCGTTGAAGATCTTCGGGGGCAGGGCTACACCTTC. This sequence encodes CSVEDLRGQGYTF.

This clonotype has ten or more counts. The rearrangement uses TRBV9 and TRBJ1-6, with D unclear. The CDR3 totals 13 residues. The germline V gene has CDR1 SGDLS and CDR2 YYNGEE. Trimming removed 0 bases at V and 7 bases at J, with 5 bases between. The CDR3 loop is CASSVEGNSPLHF. In nucleotides, the CDR3 is TGTGCCAGCAGCGTAGAAGGGAATTCACCCCTCCACTTT.

The sample holds many counts of this clonotype. CDR3 sequence: CASSLAGDLYNEQFF. DNA of the CDR3: TGTGCCAGCAGCTTAGCGGGAGATCTTTACAATGAGCAGTTCTTC. The chain joins TRBV7-2 to TRBJ2-1; possibly TRBD2 for D (5 bases). Germline V CDR1 and CDR2: SGHTA, FQGNSA. V was shortened by 0 bases and J by 4 bases, with 10 bases between the two germline ends. The length of the CDR3 is 15 residues.

This rearrangement joins TRBV20-1 to TRBJ2-3; the D gene could be TRBD1 or TRBD2 (6 bases each). Germline V lookup: CDR1 DFQATT, CDR2 SNEGSKA (reference sequence). The V end lost 2 bases, the J end lost 0 bases, and 9 bases lay between the germline ends. The length of the CDR3 is 14 residues. CDR3 amino acids: CSARRGASTDTQYF. The CDR3 nucleotides are TGCAGTGCTAGAAGGGGGGCGAGCACAGATACGCAGTATTTT.

The sample holds many counts of this clonotype. This chain joins TRBV18 and TRBJ2-3, with no clear D. This CDR3 has 15 amino acids. The germline V and J ends were trimmed by 9 bases and 10 bases, with 26 bases remaining between them. Germline CDR1 and CDR2: KGHSH and LQKENI. CDR3 sequence (DNA): TGTGCCAGTTCAACGGCGTCCCGCCAGGCTCCCCCGCAGTATTTT. Translation: CASSTASRQAPPQYF.

This clonotype was recorded many times. The chain joins TRBV6-1 to TRBJ1-1, with D hard to call. Trimming removed 4 bases from V and 0 bases from J, with 6 bases in between. Germline loops: CDR1 MNHNS, CDR2 SASEGT. The CDR3 totals 13 residues. The CDR3 coding sequence is TGTGCCAGCAGTGTTAGAATGAACACTGAAGCTTTCTTT. It specifies CASSVRMNTEAFF.

The rearrangement joins TRBV28 to TRBJ1-5; D call uncertain. V was pared by 4 bases and J by 4 bases, with 2 bases between. Looked up from germline, CDR1 is MDHEN and CDR2 is SYDVKM. The CDR3 covers 11 residues. CDR3 protein: CASSYNQPQHF. The DNA of the CDR3 is TGTGCCAGCAGTTATAATCAGCCCCAGCATTTT.

This clonotype was observed many times. The chain joins TRBV2 to TRBJ2-7; 8 bases map to TRBD1. Germline V lookup: CDR1 SNHLY, CDR2 FYNNEI. CDR3 length equals 14 residues. The junction had 6 bases not matched to a gene; V was cut back by 5 bases and J by 3 bases. CDR3 loop: CASSKDRGLYEQYF. The CDR3 DNA reads TGTGCCAGCAGTAAAGACAGGGGTCTCTACGAGCAGTACTTC. Using reference TRBV2 and TRBJ2-7 for the parts outside the CDR3, the full variable domain is EPEVTQTPSHQVTQMGQEVILRCVPISNHLYFYWYRQILGQKVEFLVSFYNNEISEKSEIFDDQFSVERPDGSNFTLKIRSTKLEDSAMYFCASSKDRGLYEQYFGPGTRLTVT.

This clonotype was seen repeatedly, ten times or more. V is TRBV5-1 and J is TRBJ1-1; D gene uncertain. The V end lost 0 bases, the J end lost 1 base, and 10 bases lay between the germline ends. The CDR3 loop spans 15 amino acids. Germline lookup yields CDR1 SGHRS and CDR2 YFSETQ. CDR3 protein: CASSLDGRPNTEAFF. The CDR3 DNA reads TGCGCCAGCAGCTTGGACGGCAGACCGAACACTGAAGCTTTCTTT.

The gene calls are TRBV19 and TRBJ2-3; D gene unclear. Germline V CDR1 and CDR2: LNHDA, SQIVND (reference sequence). This CDR3 has 14 residues. V was clipped by 5 bases and J by 3 bases, with 12 bases between them. The CDR3 region has the DNA TGTGCCAGTAGTGGTCTGGTTTCAACAGATACGCAGTATTTT. Translating gives CASSGLVSTDTQYF.

This clonotype was detected only a few times. The rearrangement links TRBV9 to TRBJ1-3; 8 bases line up with TRBD1. This CDR3 is 16 amino acids long. V shed 2 bases and J 3 bases; nucleotides not matched to a gene: 7. Germline CDR1 reads SGDLS; CDR2 reads YYNGEE. CDR3 nucleotides: TGTGCCAGCAGCGTTTCCTCGGACAGGGTTGGAAACACCATATATTTT. Its protein is CASSVSSDRVGNTIYF.

About this clonotype itself: It may be a read error: a sequence one base away is much more abundant. The V call is TRBV3-1, the J call TRBJ2-7; 15 bases match TRBD2. The germline CDR1 and CDR2 sequences are LGHDT and YNNKEL (reference sequence). The ends lost 0 bases at V and 11 bases at J; junction bases unmatched: 11. This CDR3 is built from 17 residues. Here the CDR3 DNA reads TGTGCCAGCAGCCAAGACGGAGGGACTAGCGGGAGGCTTGAGGAGTACTTC. Translated, it gives CASSQDGGTSGRLEEYF.

This clonotype came up many times. J is TRBJ1-1 and V is TRBV10-3; D ambiguous. The germline V gene has CDR1 ENHRY and CDR2 SYGVKD. The germline V and J ends were trimmed by 10 bases and 0 bases, with 9 bases remaining between them. CDR3 length equals 12 residues. CDR3 in DNA: TGTGCCACCACCGGCATGAACACTGAAGCTTTCTTT. It translates to CATTGMNTEAFF.

This clonotype was recorded at least ten times. The chain links TRBV19 to TRBJ1-1, with D unresolved. V was trimmed by 5 bases and J by 1 base, leaving 11 bases between them. This CDR3 region has 14 residues. CDR1 is LNHDA and CDR2 is SQIVND in the germline V gene (reference sequence). The CDR3 is CASSYNTGNTEAFF. DNA of the CDR3: TGTGCCAGTAGTTATAACACTGGGAACACTGAAGCTTTCTTT.

This clonotype occurred many times. This chain joins TRBV5-4 and TRBJ2-7; 12 bases are shared with TRBD1. The V segment lost 4 bases and the J segment 7 bases; nucleotides outside the gene matches: 9. The germline CDR1 and CDR2 sequences are SGHNT and YYREEE (reference sequence). The CDR3 sequence is 15 residues long. The CDR3 loop is CASSAGQGALREQYF. CDR3 nucleotides: TGTGCCAGCAGCGCGGGACAGGGGGCGCTGAGGGAGCAGTACTTC. Full variable domain (outside the CDR3, taken from reference TRBV5-4 and TRBJ2-7): ETGVTQSPTHLIKTRGQQVTLRCSSQSGHNTVSWYQQALGQGPQFIFQYYREEENGRGNFPPRFSGLQFPNYSSELNVNALELDDSALYLCASSAGQGALREQYFGPGTRLTVT.

This clonotype occurred many times. V gene TRBV28 combines with J gene TRBJ1-5; maybe TRBD1 (5 bases). V was trimmed by 3 bases and J by 1 base, leaving 13 bases between them. Germline V gene data show CDR1 as MDHEN and CDR2 as SYDVKM. The CDR3 loop spans 16 amino acids. The CDR3 DNA reads TGTGCCAGCAGTTTGGGGCAGGGAAGGAGCAATCAGCCCCAGCATTTT. It translates to CASSLGQGRSNQPQHF.

This clonotype was seen ten or more times. This chain connects TRBV7-9 to TRBJ1-5; 7 bases line up with TRBD1. J was trimmed by 2 bases and V by 1 base; bases with no gene match: 8. CDR3 size: 17 residues. CDR1 is SEHNR and CDR2 is FQNEAQ in the germline V gene (reference sequence). CDR3 sequence (DNA): TGTGCCAGCAGCTTAGGACAGGGTGACGCGGGCAATCAGCCCCAGCATTTT. It is translated as CASSLGQGDAGNQPQHF.

The V and J genes are TRBV3-1 and TRBJ2-5; D gene uncertain. Germline V gives CDR1 LGHDT, CDR2 YNNKEL (reference sequence). Trimming stripped 0 bases from V and 5 bases from J, with 7 bases between. CDR3 length: 13 amino acids. CDR3 nucleotide sequence: TGTGCCAGCAGCCAAGAGACGGTCGAGACCCAGTACTTC. Amino acids: CASSQETVETQYF.

This clonotype was seen a handful of times. The V call is TRBV5-8, the J call TRBJ2-5; D is unresolved. The germline gives CDR1 SGHTS, CDR2 YDEGEE. The length of the CDR3 is 14 residues. V shed 4 bases and J shed 0 bases, with 10 bases lying between them. As DNA, the CDR3 is TGTGCCAGCAGCCGCGGAGAATACCAAGAGACCCAGTACTTC. It is translated as CASSRGEYQETQYF.

The chain employs TRBV24-1 and TRBJ1-2; 7 positions agree with TRBD1. Looked up from germline, CDR1 is KGHDR and CDR2 is SFDVKD. This CDR3 spans 12 amino acids. The trim removed 9 bases at V and 3 bases at J, leaving 3 bases unmatched. CDR3 coding DNA: TGTGCCACCGGGGACAGTTACTATGGCTACACCTTC. Encoded protein: CATGDSYYGYTF.

This clonotype appeared many times. The V and J genes are TRBV20-1 and TRBJ2-7, with D perhaps TRBD2 (5 bases). Germline assignment: CDR1 DFQATT and CDR2 SNEGSKA (reference sequence). Trimming removed 0 bases from V and 4 bases from J, with 19 bases in between. The CDR3 totals 16 residues. The CDR3 here is CSARDLARTSGYEQYF. CDR3 bases: TGCAGTGCTAGAGATCTAGCCAGGACCTCTGGTTACGAGCAGTACTTC.

The chain has TRBV5-5 and TRBJ1-1, with TRBD1 as a possible D gene (5 bases). The V end lost 3 bases, the J end lost 2 bases, and 20 bases lay between the germline ends. The CDR3 sequence is 17 residues long. Per the germline V gene, CDR1 is SGHKS and CDR2 is YYEKEE (reference sequence). The CDR3 region is CASSYQGHSGVNTEAFF. Here the CDR3 DNA reads TGTGCCAGCAGCTACCAGGGTCACTCGGGAGTTAACACTGAAGCTTTCTTT.

A few counts support this clonotype. This chain connects TRBV4-1 to TRBJ2-2; 11 positions agree with TRBD2. In germline, CDR1 is MGHRA, CDR2 YSYEKL. The CDR3 length is 16 residues. The ends lost 3 bases at V and 7 bases at J; junction bases unmatched: 7. This CDR3 reads CASSQISGRAGGELFF. The CDR3 DNA follows: TGCGCCAGCAGCCAGATTAGCGGGAGGGCCGGCGGGGAGCTGTTTTTT.

This clonotype occurred many times. The rearrangement joins TRBV6-2 or TRBV6-3 to TRBJ2-7; D ambiguous. CDR1 MNHEY and CDR2 SVGEGT come from the germline V gene. This CDR3 region has 15 residues. V was shortened by 2 bases and J by 5 bases, with 16 bases between the two germline ends. The CDR3 spells CASSYPDQPVHEQYF. In DNA, the CDR3 is TGTGCCAGCAGTTACCCCGACCAACCTGTCCACGAGCAGTACTTC.